Below, 17 T cell receptor beta chains from the same sample are listed, as sequenced in a study of T cells in Graves' hyperthyroidism and ophthalmopathy. Amplification yielded TCR beta CDR3 regions, with RNA transcripts as the source. HTBI primers drove first-round RT-PCR of the TCR CDR3. In TCRdb, the multiplex PCR reads were re-called with MiXCR into one record per CDR3 protein. The sample contains 500,000 to 650,000 distinct CDR3 sequences, about 14% of which appear only once. The sample comprised blood. The receptors here all came from a woman in her forties or fifties with Graves' ophthalmopathy.

The table lists this clonotype with many counts. This rearrangement joins TRBV5-1 to TRBJ2-1; 7 bases are shared with TRBD2. The junction had 5 bases not matched to a gene; V was cut back by 6 bases and J by 2 bases. The CDR3 contains 14 residues. Germline CDR1 reads SGHRS; CDR2 reads YFSETQ. This CDR3 is CASTDGRTYNEQFF. The CDR3 DNA follows: TGCGCCAGCACAGACGGGAGGACCTACAATGAGCAGTTCTTC.

The table lists this clonotype with many counts. The chain recombines TRBV7-2 with TRBJ1-6; 7 bases are shared with TRBD1. This CDR3 region has 14 residues. From germline, CDR1 is SGHTA and CDR2 FQGNSA. V gave up 6 bases and J gave up 8 bases; unmatched junction bases: 7. For the CDR3, the DNA is TGTGCCAGCAGGGGGGCAGGGGGACATTCACCCCTCCACTTT. It yields the protein CASRGAGGHSPLHF.

This clonotype came up many times. The chain combines TRBV20-1 with TRBJ2-5, with D unclear. The CDR3 is 14 amino acids. CDR1 is DFQATT and CDR2 is SNEGSKA in the germline V gene (reference sequence). Deletions cut 1 base from V and 0 bases from J, with 9 bases between. CDR3 nucleotides: TGCAGTGCTAGAGCCTTCTCATACCAAGAGACCCAGTACTTC. It encodes CSARAFSYQETQYF.

This clonotype was observed at least ten times. The chain combines TRBV12-3 or TRBV12-4 with TRBJ2-2; 8 positions match TRBD1. The CDR3 runs 14 residues. The trim removed 6 bases at V and 7 bases at J, leaving 7 bases unmatched. The CDR3 sequence: CASSLDRESGELFF. CDR3 DNA: TGTGCCAGCAGCCTGGACAGGGAGAGCGGGGAGCTGTTTTTT.

This clonotype was counted a few times. This chain connects TRBV20-1 to TRBJ2-7; 7 bases are a match to TRBD2. Germline V gene data show CDR1 as DFQATT and CDR2 as SNEGSKA (reference sequence). The junction had 8 bases not matched to a gene; V was cut back by 0 bases and J by 0 bases. The length of the CDR3 is 16 residues. The CDR3 is CSARDGSGVSSYEQYF. In DNA, the CDR3 is TGCAGTGCTAGAGATGGAAGCGGGGTAAGCTCCTACGAGCAGTACTTC.

In its sample, this clonotype was seen many times. This rearrangement joins TRBV7-6 to TRBJ2-1; D perhaps matches TRBD2 (6 bases). V was clipped by 4 bases and J by 8 bases, with 18 bases between them. The CDR3 consists of 15 residues. Looked up from germline, CDR1 is SGHVS and CDR2 is FNYEAQ. CDR3 nucleotides: TGTGCCAGCAGCTCCCCGGGACGGGGGATCCATGAGCAGTTCTTC. It encodes CASSSPGRGIHEQFF.

This clonotype was observed many times. The chain links TRBV3-1 to TRBJ2-1; D remains ambiguous. Germline V lookup: CDR1 LGHDT, CDR2 YNNKEL (reference sequence). The CDR3 has 13 amino acids. Trimming left V 4 bases short and J 9 bases short, with 13 bases between. CDR3 sequence (DNA): TGTGCCAGCAGCCCAATTGGTATTTCTGAGCAGTTCTTC. Encoded protein: CASSPIGISEQFF.

V gene TRBV28 combines with J gene TRBJ2-5; D is perhaps TRBD1 (5 bases). From germline, CDR1 is MDHEN and CDR2 SYDVKM. The V and J ends lost 5 bases and 12 bases respectively, with 13 bases between them. CDR3 length: 11 amino acids. The CDR3 DNA follows: TGTGCCAGCAGTCTCGACAGTTTAAAGTACTTC. Translating it yields CASSLDSLKYF.

This clonotype came up many times. V is TRBV30 and J is TRBJ1-5; tentatively, D is TRBD1 (6 bases). Germline CDR1 and CDR2: GTSNPN and SVGIG (reference sequence). The CDR3 is made up of 15 amino acids. With 0 bases removed from V and 4 bases from J, the gap between germline ends came to 13 bases. CDR3 residues: CAWSVLGGQNQPQHF. The CDR3 nucleotides read TGTGCCTGGAGTGTACTTGGGGGCCAAAATCAGCCCCAGCATTTT.

The rearrangement uses TRBV29-1 and TRBJ2-5; the D gene is possibly TRBD1 (6 bases). In germline, CDR1 is SQVTM, CDR2 ANQGSEA. The CDR3 runs 14 residues. Trimming stripped 5 bases from V and 4 bases from J, with 17 bases between. The CDR3 DNA reads TGCAGCGTTCGAATTGGGGGCGGAGGAGAGACCCAGTACTTC. It is translated as CSVRIGGGGETQYF.

This clonotype was counted a few times. This chain connects TRBV6-2 or TRBV6-3 to TRBJ1-2, with unresolved D. Germline lookup yields CDR1 MNHEY and CDR2 SVGEGT. The CDR3 spans 13 residues. Trimming cost V 2 bases and J 7 bases, with 11 bases left between them. The CDR3 sequence: CASSYGAFGGYTF. CDR3 nucleotide sequence: TGTGCCAGCAGTTACGGCGCCTTCGGTGGCTACACCTTC.

This clonotype was seen repeatedly, ten times or more. The V call is TRBV12-3 or TRBV12-4, the J call TRBJ2-3; 9 nucleotides line up with TRBD2. The V segment lost 7 bases and the J segment 6 bases; nucleotides outside the gene matches: 11. CDR3 length: 15 amino acids. The CDR3 DNA follows: TGTGCCAGCACCCTGACTAGCGGCCCCCCGGATACGCAGTATTTT. It yields the protein CASTLTSGPPDTQYF.

In nucleotides, the CDR3 is TGCGCCAGCAGCCGCCTAGCGGGAGTTGGTACGCAGTATTTT. This codes for CASSRLAGVGTQYF. This chain joins TRBV4-1 and TRBJ2-3, with 10 positions matching TRBD2. V lost 4 bases and J lost 8; bases outside the gene matches: 6. The CDR3 loop spans 14 amino acids. The germline gives CDR1 MGHRA, CDR2 YSYEKL.

This clonotype has only a few counts. A much bigger clone sits one base away, suggesting this may be a read error. The J gene is TRBJ1-1, the V gene TRBV4-2; the match to TRBD1 covers 7 bases. This CDR3 has 15 amino acids. J lost 1 base, V lost 0 bases, and 2 bases had no gene match. The germline V gene has CDR1 LGHNA and CDR2 YNFKEQ. The CDR3: CASSQDHRGNTEAFF. The CDR3 DNA follows: TGTGCCAGCAGCCAAGATCACAGGGGGAACACTGAAGCTTTCTTT.

This clonotype was found many times. The rearrangement links TRBV28 to TRBJ2-7; D might be TRBD1 (6 bases). V was shortened by 6 bases and J by 3 bases, with 15 bases between the two germline ends. This CDR3 is 14 amino acids long. Germline loops: CDR1 MDHEN, CDR2 SYDVKM. CDR3 residues: CASSPGTSNYEQYF. CDR3 DNA sequence: TGTGCCAGCAGCCCGGGGACATCTAACTACGAGCAGTACTTC.

A few counts support this clonotype. One base away lies a much larger clone, so this may be a sequencing read error. The chain joins TRBV28 to TRBJ2-7; TRBD1 aligns across 11 bases. CDR3 length equals 15 residues. Germline CDR1 reads MDHEN; CDR2 reads SYDVKM. V lost 11 bases and J lost 2; bases outside the gene matches: 11. CDR3 in amino acids: CAVGCGTGGPYEQYF. The CDR3 bases are TGTGCCGTTGGATGCGGGACAGGGGGTCCCTACGAGCAGTACTTC. Using reference TRBV28 and TRBJ2-7 for the parts outside the CDR3, the full variable domain is DVKVTQSSRYLVKRTGEKVFLECVQDMDHENMFWYRQDPGLGLRLIYFSYDVKMKEKGDIPEGYSVSREKKERFSLILESASTNQTSMYLCAVGCGTGGPYEQYFGPGTRLTVT.

A single count supports this clonotype. This rearrangement joins TRBV5-8 to TRBJ1-4, with 7 bases identical to TRBD1. CDR1 is SGHTS and CDR2 is YDEGEE in the germline V gene. The CDR3 runs to 13 residues. Unmatched junction bases numbered 8, after V lost 7 bases and J lost 8 bases. CDR3 protein: CASYDRVGEKLFF. The CDR3 coding sequence is TGTGCCAGCTATGACAGGGTTGGAGAAAAACTGTTTTTT.